Shown below are 19 T cell receptor beta chains from a single sample sequenced in a study of metastatic and nonmetastatic thyroid tumors. TCRdb re-clonotyped the PCR reads via MiXCR. The repertoire holds 45,000 to 65,000 clones, with approximately 15% as singletons. Not a single patient had been given any form of treatment at any point before undergoing thyroid surgery. The sequencing sample was made of blood. These receptors originate from a female donor with papillary thyroid cancer or a benign thyroid nodule (not recorded which). Some clones in this sample may be carry-over from other donors' samples.

This clone was seen repeatedly, ten times or more. The chain recombines TRBV28 with TRBJ1-1; D not resolved. Trimming removed 3 bases from V and 0 bases from J, with 11 bases in between. This CDR3 spans 15 amino acids. Germline V gene data show CDR1 as MDHEN and CDR2 as SYDVKM. The CDR3 reads CASSFTWTVNTEAFF. In nucleotides, the CDR3 is TGTGCCAGCAGTTTTACCTGGACGGTGAACACTGAAGCTTTCTTT.

The chain couples TRBV15 to TRBJ2-7, with 8 positions matching TRBD1. The V segment lost 3 bases and the J segment 4 bases; nucleotides outside the gene matches: 8. The germline CDR1 and CDR2 sequences are LNHNV and YYDKDF (reference sequence). This CDR3 spans 15 amino acids. In DNA, the CDR3 is TGTGCCACCAGCAGCCTGGGACAGGTGGTGTACGAGCAGTACTTC. Amino acid sequence: CATSSLGQVVYEQYF.

In this sample, this clone turned up many times. The chain has TRBV13 and TRBJ2-1, with D unresolved. Germline V gene sequence: CDR1 PRHDT, CDR2 FYEKMQ (reference sequence). Trimming cost V 3 bases and J 5 bases, with 14 bases left between them. CDR3 length: 15 residues. The CDR3 DNA reads as TGTGCCAGCAGCTTTCGAGCTCAAGGGAACAATGAGCAGTTCTTC. Translation: CASSFRAQGNNEQFF. Drawing the rest from reference TRBV13 and TRBJ2-1, the complete variable domain is AAGVIQSPRHLIKEKRETATLKCYPIPRHDTVYWYQQGPGQDPQFLISFYEKMQSDKGSIPDRFSAQQFSDYHSELNMSSLELGDSALYFCASSFRAQGNNEQFFGPGTRLTVL.

The chain couples TRBV30 to TRBJ2-7; D remains unclear. Germline values: CDR1 GTSNPN, CDR2 SVGIG (reference sequence). V lost 2 bases to trimming and J lost 6 bases, with 14 bases between them. The CDR3 is 13 residues long. This CDR3 is CAWSLMLGSEQYF. The CDR3 DNA reads TGTGCCTGGAGTTTGATGCTAGGTTCCGAGCAGTACTTC.

This clone was seen a handful of times. One end of the junction is discordant with germline, which a read error may explain. The CDR3 DNA reads as TGTGCCAGCATTTACTCACTCCCAGCTTCTAACACCGGGGAGCTGTTTTTT. Its protein product is CASIYSLPASNTGELFF. The chain carries TRBV6-2 or TRBV6-3 and TRBJ2-2; unclear D gene. Looked up from germline, CDR1 is MNHEY and CDR2 is SVGEGT. The length of the CDR3 is 17 residues.

This clone was counted many times. In DNA form, the CDR3 reads TGTGCCAGCAGTGAACAGGGAGACATTCAGTACTTC. This sequence encodes CASSEQGDIQYF. This rearrangement joins TRBV6-1 to TRBJ2-4, with D possibly called TRBD1 or TRBD2 (5 bases each). Germline CDR1 MNHNS, CDR2 SASEGT. Between the trimmed V and J ends, which lost 2 bases and 8 bases, there was a span of 7 bases. The CDR3 spans 12 residues.

This clone was seen repeatedly, ten times or more. This chain connects TRBV20-1 to TRBJ2-1, with 9 positions matching TRBD2. The CDR3 totals 13 residues. Germline loops: CDR1 DFQATT, CDR2 SNEGSKA (reference sequence). Trimming at V came to 1 base and at J to 5 bases, leaving 0 bases not matched to a gene. CDR3 sequence reads: CSARVAGDNEQFF. As DNA, the CDR3 is TGCAGTGCTAGAGTAGCGGGAGACAATGAGCAGTTCTTC.

With respect to this clone: A much larger clone sits a single nucleotide away, making a read error possible. Other DNA sequences within the sample encode an identical CDR3. This rearrangement joins TRBV5-4 to TRBJ2-2, with 7 bases matching TRBD1. In germline, CDR1 is SGHNT, CDR2 YYREEE (reference sequence). CDR3 size: 15 residues. The CDR3 reads CASSTPRKGAGELFF. CDR3 nucleotide sequence: TGTGCCAGCAGCACGCCGCGCAAGGGGGCCGGGGAGCTTTTTTTT.

This clone has a handful of counts. The missing conserved phenylalanine or tryptophan at the end of this CDR3 makes a read error likely. This chain links TRBV6-1 with TRBJ2-1; no definite D call. Germline CDR1 is MNHNS and CDR2 is SASEGT. This CDR3 region has 13 residues. The CDR3 here is CARSEWISHEQFL. The CDR3 bases are TGTGCCAGAAGTGAATGGATTAGCCATGAGCAGTTCTTA.

This clone was counted ten times or more. This chain connects TRBV6-1 to TRBJ2-3, with TRBD1 matching over 9 bases. Trimming removed 1 base from V and 4 bases from J; junction bases left unmatched: 6. CDR3 length equals 16 residues. Germline-derived CDR1 and CDR2 are MNHNS and SASEGT. As DNA, the CDR3 is TGTGCCAGCAGTGAAGATCCGGGACAGGGCTCAGATACGCAGTATTTT. It specifies CASSEDPGQGSDTQYF.

This clone appeared many times. The rearrangement links TRBV20-1 to TRBJ2-1; 13 bases align to TRBD2. The germline CDR1 and CDR2 sequences are DFQATT and SNEGSKA (reference sequence). V gave up 1 base and J gave up 9 bases; unmatched junction bases: 6. This CDR3 region has 15 residues. CDR3 bases: TGCAGTGCTAGAGCACTAGCGGGAGGGGGTACTGAGCAGTTCTTC. Translated: CSARALAGGGTEQFF.

Ten or more counts support this clone. This sequence joins TRBV10-1 and TRBJ2-7; 8 nucleotides match TRBD2. The CDR3 spans 14 residues. With 0 bases clipped from V and 4 bases from J, the junction kept 2 bases outside the gene matches. In germline, CDR1 is WNHNN, CDR2 SYGVQD (reference sequence). This CDR3 reads CASSESGLAYEQYF. CDR3 bases: TGCGCCAGCAGTGAGTCAGGACTAGCATACGAGCAGTACTTC.

The table lists this clone with many counts. The V gene is TRBV4-1, the J gene TRBJ1-3; 8 bases match TRBD1. CDR1 is MGHRA, CDR2 YSYEKL, per germline. V was clipped by 4 bases and J by 3 bases; unmatched bases: 5. CDR3 length: 15 residues. The CDR3 reads CASSPQGAIGNTIYF. CDR3 nucleotides: TGCGCCAGCAGCCCTCAGGGGGCTATTGGAAACACCATATATTTT.

This clone was observed a handful of times. The chain combines TRBV28 with TRBJ1-5; no clear D gene. Trimming cost V 3 bases and J 6 bases, with 12 bases left between them. The CDR3 sequence is 14 residues long. Germline V lookup: CDR1 MDHEN, CDR2 SYDVKM. The CDR3 protein is CASSFPVKSQPQHF. The CDR3 DNA is TGTGCCAGCAGTTTTCCAGTTAAAAGTCAGCCCCAGCATTTT.

This clone was counted many times. This chain uses TRBV2 with TRBJ2-7, with 8 positions matching TRBD1. Germline V gene sequence: CDR1 SNHLY, CDR2 FYNNEI. This CDR3 is built from 12 residues. After removal of 10 bases from V and 3 bases from J, the junction contained 5 bases not matched to a gene. The CDR3 DNA reads TGTGCCACAGGGGGCTCGGACTACGAGCAGTACTTC. Translating it yields CATGGSDYEQYF.

This clone was observed a few times. The rearrangement links TRBV28 to TRBJ1-5, with TRBD1 matching over 8 bases. The junction had 0 bases not matched to a gene; V was cut back by 3 bases and J by 5 bases. Germline CDR1 is MDHEN and CDR2 is SYDVKM. CDR3 size: 13 residues. This CDR3 reads CASSLTGDQPQHF. CDR3 nucleotide sequence: TGTGCCAGCAGTTTGACAGGGGATCAGCCCCAGCATTTT. Looking up the rest from reference TRBV28 and TRBJ1-5 gives the full variable domain: DVKVTQSSRYLVKRTGEKVFLECVQDMDHENMFWYRQDPGLGLRLIYFSYDVKMKEKGDIPEGYSVSREKKERFSLILESASTNQTSMYLCASSLTGDQPQHFGDGTRLSIL.

This clone was detected ten times or more. The chain employs TRBV6-5 and TRBJ2-3; TRBD2 agrees at 13 bases. The V gene end was trimmed by 4 bases and the J gene end by 2 bases; junction bases not matched to a gene: 3. From germline, CDR1 is MNHEY and CDR2 SVGAGI. The CDR3 contains 16 residues. The CDR3 bases are TGTGCCAGCAGTTGGACTAGCGGGAGTTCCACAGATACGCAGTATTTT. This encodes CASSWTSGSSTDTQYF.

This clone was seen many times. The chain uses TRBV7-9 and TRBJ1-1; D ambiguous. In germline, CDR1 is SEHNR, CDR2 FQNEAQ (reference sequence). The CDR3 is 12 amino acids. Deletions cut 4 bases from V and 6 bases from J, with 9 bases between. CDR3 nucleotide sequence: TGTGCCAGCAGCTCCGCGCGAGCTGAAGCTTTCTTT. It specifies CASSSARAEAFF.

The sample holds many counts of this clone. The rearrangement links TRBV5-4 to TRBJ2-1; perhaps TRBD2 as D (6 bases). Germline V lookup: CDR1 SGHNT, CDR2 YYREEE (reference sequence). V was pared by 3 bases and J by 3 bases, with 13 bases between. The CDR3 is 15 amino acids. CDR3 amino acids: CASSSSKEGYNEQFF. In DNA form, the CDR3 reads TGTGCCAGCAGCTCTAGCAAGGAGGGCTACAATGAGCAGTTCTTC.